The present T cell receptor (beta chain) was sequenced within a study of long-term antiretroviral therapy in people with HIV (dated by TCRdb to between 2021 and 2024). About the investigation overall: Collection of the earliest samples took place about a decade ahead of the 2015 WHO recommendation for immediate ART, at a time when ART was typically delayed until CD4 counts fell. A retrospective serial study tested whether changes in peripheral blood TRB repertoire composition and diversity were associated with ART initiation and durable HIV suppression. The cohort contributed about 180 cryopreserved PBMC samples from a few dozen adults with confirmed HIV infection, collected serially over a mean of approximately six years (range 1-12). Among the approximately 32 participants with HIV, eleven to twelve were female. Test extractions of a monoclonal T-cell line alongside a few dozen polyclonal samples showed no cross-contamination during QIAcube processing.

Sequencing of the TRB variable region was done with the immunoSEQ hsTCRB v3.0 assay at survey level resolution. The targeted TRB sequencing depth was about 40,000-55,000 T-cell genomes per sample. An Illumina MiSeq with a v3 150-cycle kit was used to sequence the pooled TRB libraries. The authors' pipeline ran thus. Repertoire analysis was run in R within a reproducible Nextflow workflow that covered QC, data transformation and analysis. LymphoSeq2, an R package for exploring AIRR-Seq data, was used to implement the custom analyses. Four samples that yielded fewer than 5000 total TRB sequences were excluded, so that fewer than 250 HIV repertoires were analyzed. Among the approximately 180 retained HIV repertoires, 55 to 60 were collected before ART initiation and fewer than 150 were collected after ART initiation. Repertoires were downsampled to 5000 TRB nucleotide sequences, with summary statistics averaged over 100 downsampling iterations. TRB sequences were retained for analysis only if CDR3 regions of at least seven amino acids were present. Two measures captured diversity: a Shannon entropy-derived clonality score and the Gini coefficient. Repertoire networks linked the top 5000 CDR3 amino acid sequences whenever two sequences differed by an edit distance of one. Antigen specificity groups and MHC restriction were predicted for TRB CDR3 amino acid sequences with GLIPH2. CDR3 amino acid sequences were matched against VDJdb and McPAS-TCR to flag known CMV, EBV, HIV or tissue antigen associations. Pre-ART, post-ART and control groups were compared with Wilcoxon signed-rank tests and Holm-Bonferroni correction. Here the immuneACCESS table is served through TCRdb, limited to in-frame sequences with V and J called. Missing clones are a known gap in these copies; in checked studies unresolved V genes cover under half, and the rest lacks a known reason. The V and J calls and clone size were taken over from that table, and D and trimming were inferred from the DNA. For this sample the table gives roughly 19,000 clones, of which 80% to 95% were detected only once. The ten largest make up around 7% of the sample.

To be included, a participant needed at least one PBMC sample from before ART initiation plus at least two post-ART samples. All participants with HIV were treated in the United States of America. Before DNA extraction, cryopreserved samples containing about 0.9-11 million PBMC were thawed and washed. At the time of the earliest PBMC sample, participants with HIV were aged between about 20 and 60 years. Per participant, PBMC samples came from 1-4 timepoints prior to ART initiation and 2-8 timepoints following ART initiation, for a median of 7 samples. For every participant, serial HIV viral load, CD4+ T-cell count, ART history and demographic data were obtained. Using a Qiagen kit on a QIAcube, genomic DNA was extracted from unsorted PBMC, with samples processed in batches of 12. V is pared back by 9 bases and J by 0 bases, with 21 bases lying between the germline termini. The germline V gene (reference sequence) yields LNHDA for CDR1 and SQIVND for CDR2. The CDR3 spans 17 residues, from the cysteine through the phenylalanine. Only the CDR3 DNA stays, 51 bases, in frame from base 1.

Points the paper makes about the study in general: Because cell numbers in pre-ART samples were limited, unsorted PBMC were profiled instead of sorted CD4+ and CD8+ T cells. Samples dated from the mid-2000s to the late 2010s, and the ART regimens used may be less effective than current ones. Compared with controls, HIV repertoires had narrower CDR3 length ranges, and the network structure pointed to an antigen-experienced repertoire that shifted only slightly toward naive after ART. Starting ART was linked to a significant rise in TRB diversity, yet even with long-term ART the diversity remained significantly lower than in transplant donor controls. Inferences about post-ART repertoire changes were limited because no data were available on ART adherence, viral resistance or therapy changes. Expanded TRB clones identified before ART initiation dominated the repertoire at all time points, although this dominance fluctuated and declined in many PLHIV after ART. Because PBMC availability was limited, only the TCR beta chain was sequenced, with no alpha chain pairing.

As regards this clone: This receptor's antigen is unknown. Qualities for individual bases were not recorded, and no much larger clone is one base off.

The receptor comes from a woman aged 45-60 years with HIV. The chain was built from TRBV19 and TRBJ2-1, with TRBD2 tentatively as D gene (6 bases match). Sequences were derived from unsorted PBMCs, sampled 4.4 years after starting antiretroviral therapy. The CDR3 protein sequence reads: CASKGLIPVGSYNEQFF. The DNA sequence reads TGTGCCAGCAAGGGACTTATCCCGGTGGGCTCCTACAATGAGCAGTTCTTC.